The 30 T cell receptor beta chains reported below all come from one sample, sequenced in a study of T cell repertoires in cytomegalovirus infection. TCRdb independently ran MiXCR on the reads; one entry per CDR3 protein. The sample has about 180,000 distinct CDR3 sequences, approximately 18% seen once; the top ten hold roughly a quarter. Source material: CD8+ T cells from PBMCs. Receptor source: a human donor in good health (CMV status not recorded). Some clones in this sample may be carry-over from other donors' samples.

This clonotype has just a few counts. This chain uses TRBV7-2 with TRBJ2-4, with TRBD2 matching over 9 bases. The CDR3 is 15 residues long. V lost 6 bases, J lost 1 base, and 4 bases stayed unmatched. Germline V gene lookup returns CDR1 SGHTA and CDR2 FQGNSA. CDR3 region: CASSKGLAAKNIQYF. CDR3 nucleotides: TGTGCCAGCAGTAAAGGACTAGCGGCCAAAAACATTCAGTACTTC.

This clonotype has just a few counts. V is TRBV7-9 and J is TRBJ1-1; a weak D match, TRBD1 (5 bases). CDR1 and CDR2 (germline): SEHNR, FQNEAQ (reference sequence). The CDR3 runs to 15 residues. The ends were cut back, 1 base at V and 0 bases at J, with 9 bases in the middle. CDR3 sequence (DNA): TGTGCCAGCAGCTTAGGCCGGGGGGTGAACACTGAAGCTTTCTTT. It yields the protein CASSLGRGVNTEAFF.

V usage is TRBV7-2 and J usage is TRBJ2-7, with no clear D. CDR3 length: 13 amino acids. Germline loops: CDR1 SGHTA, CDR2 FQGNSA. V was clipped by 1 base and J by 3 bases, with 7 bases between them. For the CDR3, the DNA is TGTGCCAGCAGCTTAGATGACTTCTACGAGCAGTACTTC. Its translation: CASSLDDFYEQYF.

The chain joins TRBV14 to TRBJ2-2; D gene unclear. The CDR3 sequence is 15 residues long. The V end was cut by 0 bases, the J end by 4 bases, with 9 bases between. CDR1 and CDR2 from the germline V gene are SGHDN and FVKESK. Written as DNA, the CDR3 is TGTGCCAGCAGCCAAGATTCCCTCGCCACCGGGGAGCTGTTTTTT. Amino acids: CASSQDSLATGELFF. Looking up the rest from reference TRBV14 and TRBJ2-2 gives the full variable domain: EAGVTQFPSHSVIEKGQTVTLRCDPISGHDNLYWYRRVMGKEIKFLLHFVKESKQDESGMPNNRFLAERTGGTYSTLKVQPAELEDSGVYFCASSQDSLATGELFFGEGSRLTVL.

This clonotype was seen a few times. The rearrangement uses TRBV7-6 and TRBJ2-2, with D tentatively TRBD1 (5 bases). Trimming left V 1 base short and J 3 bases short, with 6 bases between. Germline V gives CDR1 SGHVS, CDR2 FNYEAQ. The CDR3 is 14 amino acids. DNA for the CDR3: TGTGCCAGCAGCTTAGGCAGGGACACCGGGGAGCTGTTTTTT. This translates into CASSLGRDTGELFF.

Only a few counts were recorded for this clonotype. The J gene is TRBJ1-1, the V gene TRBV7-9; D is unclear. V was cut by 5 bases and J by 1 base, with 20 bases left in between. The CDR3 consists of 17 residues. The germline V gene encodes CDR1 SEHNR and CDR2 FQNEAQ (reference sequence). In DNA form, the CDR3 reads TGTGCCAGCAGCGGCCACCCATTCGAAGTCGGGAACACTGAAGCTTTCTTT. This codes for CASSGHPFEVGNTEAFF.

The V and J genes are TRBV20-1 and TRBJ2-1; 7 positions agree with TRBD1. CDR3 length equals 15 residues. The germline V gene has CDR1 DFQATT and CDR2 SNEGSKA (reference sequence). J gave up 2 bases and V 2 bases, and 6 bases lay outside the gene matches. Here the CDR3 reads CSARTGTAPYNEQFF. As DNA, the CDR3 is TGCAGTGCTAGAACCGGGACAGCTCCCTACAATGAGCAGTTCTTC.

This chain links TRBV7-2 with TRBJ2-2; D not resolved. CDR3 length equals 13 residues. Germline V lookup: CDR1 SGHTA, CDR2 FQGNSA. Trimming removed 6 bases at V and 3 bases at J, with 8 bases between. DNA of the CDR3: TGTGCCAGCAGACAACGATACACCGGGGAGCTGTTTTTT. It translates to CASRQRYTGELFF.

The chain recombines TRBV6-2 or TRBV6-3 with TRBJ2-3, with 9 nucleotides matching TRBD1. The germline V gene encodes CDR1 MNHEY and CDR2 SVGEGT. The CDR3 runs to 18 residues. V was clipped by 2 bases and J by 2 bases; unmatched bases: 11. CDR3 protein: CASSYRRDRDFSTDTQYF. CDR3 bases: TGTGCCAGCAGTTACCGCCGGGACAGGGATTTTTCCACAGATACGCAGTATTTT.

CDR3 nucleotides: TGTGCCAGCAGCGTGGACGGGACGTACTCCTATAATTCACCCCTCCACTTT. Translating it yields CASSVDGTYSYNSPLHF. This chain uses TRBV5-4 with TRBJ1-6; D may be TRBD1 (5 bases). The germline V gene encodes CDR1 SGHNT and CDR2 YYREEE (reference sequence). CDR3 length: 17 residues. With 4 bases removed from V and 0 bases from J, the gap between germline ends came to 14 bases.

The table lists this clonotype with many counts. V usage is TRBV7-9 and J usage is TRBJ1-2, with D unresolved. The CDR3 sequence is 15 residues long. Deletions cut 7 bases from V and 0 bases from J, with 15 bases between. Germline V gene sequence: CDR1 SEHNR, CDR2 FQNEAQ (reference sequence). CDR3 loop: CASIPPPASNYGYTF. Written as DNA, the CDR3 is TGTGCCAGCATCCCTCCCCCCGCATCTAACTATGGCTACACCTTC. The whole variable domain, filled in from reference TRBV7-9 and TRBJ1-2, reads DTGVSQNPRHKITKRGQNVTFRCDPISEHNRLYWYRQTLGQGPEFLTYFQNEAQLEKSRLLSDRFSAERPKGSFSTLEIQRTEQGDSAMYLCASIPPPASNYGYTFGSGTRLTVV.

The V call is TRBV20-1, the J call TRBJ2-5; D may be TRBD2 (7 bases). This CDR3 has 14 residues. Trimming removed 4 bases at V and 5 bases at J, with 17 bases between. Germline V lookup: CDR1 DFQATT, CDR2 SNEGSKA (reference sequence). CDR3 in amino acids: CSANREGVWETQYF. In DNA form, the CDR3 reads TGCAGTGCTAACAGGGAGGGGGTTTGGGAGACCCAGTACTTC.

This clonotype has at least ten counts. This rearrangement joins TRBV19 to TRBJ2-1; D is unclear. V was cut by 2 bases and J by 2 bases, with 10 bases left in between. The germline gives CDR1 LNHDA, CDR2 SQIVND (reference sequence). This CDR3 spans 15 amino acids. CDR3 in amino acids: CASSISLGTYNEQFF. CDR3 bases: TGTGCCAGTAGTATAAGCCTTGGCACCTACAATGAGCAGTTCTTC.

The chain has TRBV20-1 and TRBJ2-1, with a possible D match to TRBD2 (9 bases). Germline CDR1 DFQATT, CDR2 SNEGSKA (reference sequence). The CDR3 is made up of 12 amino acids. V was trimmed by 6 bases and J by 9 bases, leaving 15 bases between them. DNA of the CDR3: TGCAGTGCCAGGGGGCGGGGGGGTGAGCAGTTCTTC. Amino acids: CSARGRGGEQFF.

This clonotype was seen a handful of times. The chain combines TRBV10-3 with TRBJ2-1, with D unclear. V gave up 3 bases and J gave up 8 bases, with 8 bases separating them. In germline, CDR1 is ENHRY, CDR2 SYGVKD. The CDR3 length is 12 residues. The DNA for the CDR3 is TGTGCCATCAGTGAAAGGGTCTATGAGCAGTTCTTC. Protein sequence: CAISERVYEQFF.

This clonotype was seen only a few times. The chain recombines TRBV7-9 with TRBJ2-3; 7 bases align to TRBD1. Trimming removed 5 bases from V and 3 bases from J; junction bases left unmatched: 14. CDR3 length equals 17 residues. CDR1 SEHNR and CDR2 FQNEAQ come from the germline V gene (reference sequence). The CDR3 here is CASSNYPGQLETDTQYF. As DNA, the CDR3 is TGTGCCAGCAGCAACTACCCGGGACAGCTCGAGACAGATACGCAGTATTTT.

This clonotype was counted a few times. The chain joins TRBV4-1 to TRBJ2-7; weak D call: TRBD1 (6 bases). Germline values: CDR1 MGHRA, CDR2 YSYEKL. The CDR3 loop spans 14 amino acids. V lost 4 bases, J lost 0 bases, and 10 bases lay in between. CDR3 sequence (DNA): TGCGCCAGCAGCCCAACAGGGTACTCCTACGAGCAGTACTTC. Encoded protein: CASSPTGYSYEQYF.

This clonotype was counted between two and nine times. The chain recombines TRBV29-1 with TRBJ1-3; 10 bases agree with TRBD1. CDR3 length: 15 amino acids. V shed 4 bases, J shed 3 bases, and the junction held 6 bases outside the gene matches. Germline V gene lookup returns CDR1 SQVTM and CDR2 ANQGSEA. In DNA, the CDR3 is TGCAGCGTTGGAGGGACAGGGGATGATGGAAACACCATATATTTT. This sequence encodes CSVGGTGDDGNTIYF.

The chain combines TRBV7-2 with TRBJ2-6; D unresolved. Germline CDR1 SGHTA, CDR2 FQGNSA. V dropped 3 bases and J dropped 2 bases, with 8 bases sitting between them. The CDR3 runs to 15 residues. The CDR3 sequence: CASSLVGTGANVLTF. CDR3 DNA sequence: TGTGCCAGCAGCTTGGTGGGAACTGGGGCCAACGTCCTGACTTTC.

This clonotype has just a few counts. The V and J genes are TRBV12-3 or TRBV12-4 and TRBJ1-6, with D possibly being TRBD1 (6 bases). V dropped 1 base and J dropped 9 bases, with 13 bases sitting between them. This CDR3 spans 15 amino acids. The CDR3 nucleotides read TGTGCCAGCAGTTTAGGGGGACAAGGCTCTTCACCCCTCCACTTT. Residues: CASSLGGQGSSPLHF.

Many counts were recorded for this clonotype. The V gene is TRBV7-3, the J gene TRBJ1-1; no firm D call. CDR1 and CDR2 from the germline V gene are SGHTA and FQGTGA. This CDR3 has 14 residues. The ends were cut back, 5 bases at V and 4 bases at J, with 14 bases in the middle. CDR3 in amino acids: CASSPSGSGTEAFF. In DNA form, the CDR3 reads TGTGCCAGCAGCCCCTCGGGGTCCGGCACTGAAGCTTTCTTT.

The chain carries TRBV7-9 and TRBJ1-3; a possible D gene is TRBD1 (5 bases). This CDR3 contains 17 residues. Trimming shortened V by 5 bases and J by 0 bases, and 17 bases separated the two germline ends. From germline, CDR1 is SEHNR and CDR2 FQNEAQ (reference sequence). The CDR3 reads CASSPHPGTVSGNTIYF. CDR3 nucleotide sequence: TGTGCCAGCAGCCCCCATCCGGGGACGGTCTCTGGAAACACCATATATTTT.

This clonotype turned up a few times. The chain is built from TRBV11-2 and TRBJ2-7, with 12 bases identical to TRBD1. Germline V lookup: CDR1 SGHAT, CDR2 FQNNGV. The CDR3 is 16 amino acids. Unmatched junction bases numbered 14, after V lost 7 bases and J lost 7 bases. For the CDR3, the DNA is TGTGCCAGCATCTCGGATCCGGGACAGGGGGCTTGGGAGCAGTACTTC. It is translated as CASISDPGQGAWEQYF.

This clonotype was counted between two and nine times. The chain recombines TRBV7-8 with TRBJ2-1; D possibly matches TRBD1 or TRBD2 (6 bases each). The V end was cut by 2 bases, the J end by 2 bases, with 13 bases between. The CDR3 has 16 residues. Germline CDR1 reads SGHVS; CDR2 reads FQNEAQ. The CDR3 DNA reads TGTGCCAGCAGCTTATGGGGGGCAGTTGCCTACAATGAGCAGTTCTTC. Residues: CASSLWGAVAYNEQFF. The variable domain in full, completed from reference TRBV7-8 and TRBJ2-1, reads GAGVSQSPRYKVAKRGQDVALRCDPISGHVSLFWYQQALGQGPEFLTYFQNEAQLDKSGLPSDRFFAERPEGSVSTLKIQRTQQEDSAVYLCASSLWGAVAYNEQFFGPGTRLTVL.

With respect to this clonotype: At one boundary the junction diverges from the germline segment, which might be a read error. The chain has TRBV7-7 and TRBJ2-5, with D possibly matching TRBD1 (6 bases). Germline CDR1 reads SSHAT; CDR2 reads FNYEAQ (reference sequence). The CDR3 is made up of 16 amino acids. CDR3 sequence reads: CASSRHKTGLQETQYF. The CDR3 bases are TGTGCTAGCAGCCGCCATAAGACAGGTCTACAAGAGACCCAGTACTTC.

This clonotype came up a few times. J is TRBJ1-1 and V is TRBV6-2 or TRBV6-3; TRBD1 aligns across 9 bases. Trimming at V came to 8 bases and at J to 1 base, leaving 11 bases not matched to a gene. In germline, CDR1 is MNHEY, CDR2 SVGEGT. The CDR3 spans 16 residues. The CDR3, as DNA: TGTGCCAGCGCACACGAAGGACAGGGGAGGAACACTGAAGCTTTCTTT. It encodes CASAHEGQGRNTEAFF.

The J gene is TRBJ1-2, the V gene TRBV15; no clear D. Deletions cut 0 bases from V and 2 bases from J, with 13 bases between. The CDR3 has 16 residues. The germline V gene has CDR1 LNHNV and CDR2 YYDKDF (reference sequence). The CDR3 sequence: CATSRDAGVANYGYTF. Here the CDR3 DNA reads TGTGCCACCAGCAGAGATGCGGGTGTAGCAAACTATGGCTACACCTTC. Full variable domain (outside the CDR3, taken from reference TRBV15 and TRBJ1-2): DAMVIQNPRYQVTQFGKPVTLSCSQTLNHNVMYWYQQKSSQAPKLLFHYYDKDFNNEADTPDNFQSRRPNTSFCFLDIRSPGLGDTAMYLCATSRDAGVANYGYTFGSGTRLTVV.

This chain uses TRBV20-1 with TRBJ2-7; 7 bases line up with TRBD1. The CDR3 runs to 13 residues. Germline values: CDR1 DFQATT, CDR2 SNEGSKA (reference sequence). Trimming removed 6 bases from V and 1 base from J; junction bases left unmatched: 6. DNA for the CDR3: TGCAGTGCGACGGACAGGATTTCCTACGAGCAGTACTTC. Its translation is CSATDRISYEQYF.

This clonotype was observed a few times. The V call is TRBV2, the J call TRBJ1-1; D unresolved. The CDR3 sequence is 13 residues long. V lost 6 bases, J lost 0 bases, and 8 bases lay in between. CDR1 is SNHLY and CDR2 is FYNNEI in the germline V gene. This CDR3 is CASRGMMNTEAFF. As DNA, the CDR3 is TGTGCCAGCAGGGGGATGATGAACACTGAAGCTTTCTTT.

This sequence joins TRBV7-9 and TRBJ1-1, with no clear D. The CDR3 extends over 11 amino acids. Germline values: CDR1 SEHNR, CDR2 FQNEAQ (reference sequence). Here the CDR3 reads CVPEENTEAFF. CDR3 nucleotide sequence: TGTGTCCCAGAGGAGAACACTGAAGCTTTCTTT.